The 23 T cell receptor beta chains given below trace back to one sample, sequenced in a study of response to subunit inactivated influenza vaccine. From the RT-PCR reads, TCRdb called clonotypes with MiXCR, one entry per CDR3 protein. Of approximately 310,000 distinct CDR3 sequences in the sample, around a fifth are singletons; the top ten hold about 9.4%. Specimen: PBMCs from blood, collected approximately 20 months after vaccination. All receptors derive from a man aged 50-75 years who received an inactivated influenza vaccine.

In DNA form, the CDR3 reads TGCGCCAGCAGCTTGAACAGGGGCACCCATTTGAACACTGAAGCTTTCTTT. Translated, it gives CASSLNRGTHLNTEAFF. V usage is TRBV5-1 and J usage is TRBJ1-1, with 7 positions matching TRBD1. CDR3 length: 17 amino acids. CDR1 and CDR2 from the germline V gene are SGHRS and YFSETQ. V was clipped by 1 base and J by 0 bases; unmatched bases: 9.

This clonotype showed up just a few times. The rearrangement links TRBV7-9 to TRBJ1-3; D is ambiguous. The CDR3 loop spans 12 amino acids. The germline gives CDR1 SEHNR, CDR2 FQNEAQ (reference sequence). CDR3 bases: TGTTCACTAGGGTCCTCTGGAAACACCATATATTTT. Protein product: CSLGSSGNTIYF.

This clonotype has a single count. The chain has TRBV10-3 and TRBJ2-1, with 9 bases aligning to TRBD1. V was pared by 0 bases and J by 9 bases, with 9 bases of the junction left unmatched. The CDR3 is 16 residues long. The germline V gene encodes CDR1 ENHRY and CDR2 SYGVKD. The CDR3 spells CAISESGGQGSGEQFF. Written as DNA, the CDR3 is TGTGCCATCAGTGAGTCAGGGGGACAGGGATCGGGTGAGCAGTTCTTC.

This clonotype was seen a few times. V usage is TRBV5-6 and J usage is TRBJ2-3; 10 bases fit TRBD2. This CDR3 contains 15 residues. V shed 6 bases and J 2 bases; nucleotides not matched to a gene: 6. CDR1 is SGHDT, CDR2 YYEEEE, per germline. CDR3 sequence reads: CASTALAGNTDTQYF. In DNA, the CDR3 is TGTGCCAGCACCGCACTAGCGGGAAACACAGATACGCAGTATTTT.

This clonotype turned up a few times. The chain recombines TRBV4-2 with TRBJ1-1; D uncertain. V was trimmed by 2 bases and J by 5 bases, leaving 9 bases between them. The CDR3 is 13 residues long. Germline V lookup: CDR1 LGHNA, CDR2 YNFKEQ. The CDR3 coding sequence is TGTGCCAGCAGCCAACCTAGAGGAACTGAAGCTTTCTTT. It translates to CASSQPRGTEAFF.

The chain uses TRBV3-1 and TRBJ1-1; the D is unclear. CDR3 length: 12 residues. Germline V gene lookup returns CDR1 LGHDT and CDR2 YNNKEL (reference sequence). The V end lost 4 bases, the J end lost 5 bases, and 8 bases lay between the germline ends. Written as DNA, the CDR3 is TGTGCCAGCAGCCGCGGGCAGACTGAAGCTTTCTTT. Translation: CASSRGQTEAFF.

The rearrangement links TRBV4-3 to TRBJ2-3; a weak D match, TRBD2 (6 bases). This CDR3 contains 16 residues. Germline CDR1 LGHNA, CDR2 YSLEER. Trimming removed 0 bases from V and 2 bases from J, with 12 bases in between. CDR3 in DNA: TGCGCCAGCAGCCAAGATTTCGGGAGCCCCACAGATACGCAGTATTTT. It codes for CASSQDFGSPTDTQYF.

This clonotype was detected a few times. The V and J genes are TRBV7-2 and TRBJ1-1; possible D gene TRBD1, 5 bases. This CDR3 region has 16 residues. The germline V gene encodes CDR1 SGHTA and CDR2 FQGNSA. The V end lost 2 bases, the J end lost 0 bases, and 13 bases lay between the germline ends. CDR3 amino acids: CASSLNARQMNTEAFF. The CDR3 coding sequence is TGTGCCAGCAGCTTAAATGCCAGACAGATGAACACTGAAGCTTTCTTT.

The chain joins TRBV23-1 to TRBJ2-7, with D tentatively TRBD2 (5 bases). TRBV23-1 is annotated as an ORF whose role is uncertain. V lost 6 bases and J lost 3, with 12 bases in between. The CDR3 has 13 residues. The CDR3 bases are TGCGCCAGCAGCCCAGGAGGTCTCTACGAGCAGTACTTC. Amino acids: CASSPGGLYEQYF.

This clonotype has a count of ten or more. The chain recombines TRBV6-5 with TRBJ1-2, with 9 positions matching TRBD1. CDR3 size: 17 residues. Germline CDR1 MNHEY, CDR2 SVGAGI. Trimming removed 5 bases from V and 4 bases from J; junction bases left unmatched: 14. CDR3 in amino acids: CASSNPGTGWKGYGYTF. CDR3 DNA: TGTGCCAGCAGTAACCCCGGGACAGGGTGGAAGGGCTATGGCTACACCTTC.

The sample holds a few counts of this clonotype. This chain links TRBV18 with TRBJ1-1; a possible D gene is TRBD1 (6 bases). This CDR3 comprises 12 residues. Germline V gene sequence: CDR1 KGHSH, CDR2 LQKENI. V was cut by 6 bases and J by 5 bases, with 10 bases left in between. CDR3 in DNA: TGTGCCAGCTCGGGGGGCGAAACTGAAGCTTTCTTT. Its protein product is CASSGGETEAFF.

This clonotype was seen more than once but under ten times. The chain is built from TRBV5-6 and TRBJ2-2, with 9 positions matching TRBD1. The CDR3 runs to 15 residues. Germline V gene lookup returns CDR1 SGHDT and CDR2 YYEEEE. Trimming at V came to 2 bases and at J to 3 bases, leaving 2 bases not matched to a gene. CDR3 nucleotide sequence: TGTGCCAGCAGCTTACAGGGGGCTCACACCGGGGAGCTGTTTTTT. It is translated as CASSLQGAHTGELFF.

This clonotype has only a few counts. This chain links TRBV5-1 with TRBJ2-2; TRBD2 is a possible D gene (6 bases). V lost 4 bases to trimming and J lost 6 bases, with 16 bases between them. CDR1 is SGHRS and CDR2 is YFSETQ in the germline V gene. The CDR3 is 15 residues long. The CDR3 region is CASSAAGGSAGELFF. CDR3 DNA: TGCGCCAGCAGCGCGGCAGGAGGGAGCGCCGGGGAGCTGTTTTTT.

This clonotype was recorded many times. This chain connects TRBV10-3 to TRBJ1-3; possibly TRBD1 for D (5 bases). The ends were cut back, 2 bases at V and 4 bases at J, with 18 bases in the middle. The CDR3 spans 17 residues. Germline CDR1 and CDR2: ENHRY and SYGVKD. CDR3 coding DNA: TGTGCCATCAGTGAGAAGGACATCGCTGCGGGCGGAAACACCATATATTTT. Translated, it gives CAISEKDIAAGGNTIYF.

This clonotype was seen a handful of times. CDR3 sequence (DNA): TGTGCCAGCATCACCGGGACTGGAGACTACGAGCAGTACTTC. As protein: CASITGTGDYEQYF. V gene TRBV7-9 combines with J gene TRBJ2-7; a weak D match, TRBD2 (6 bases). The V end lost 7 bases, the J end lost 3 bases, and 16 bases lay between the germline ends. CDR3 length: 14 amino acids. Germline V gene data show CDR1 as SEHNR and CDR2 as FQNEAQ (reference sequence).

V is TRBV3-1 and J is TRBJ1-2; D is ambiguous. V was trimmed by 5 bases and J by 5 bases, leaving 12 bases between them. Germline lookup yields CDR1 LGHDT and CDR2 YNNKEL (reference sequence). The CDR3 spans 13 residues. The CDR3 reads CASSSRTRYGYTF. The CDR3 nucleotides are TGTGCCAGCAGCTCCAGGACCCGATATGGCTACACCTTC. Full variable domain (remainder filled in from reference TRBV3-1 and TRBJ1-2): DTAVSQTPKYLVTQMGNDKSIKCEQNLGHDTMYWYKQDSKKFLKIMFSYNNKELIINETVPNRFSPKSPDKAHLNLHINSLELGDSAVYFCASSSRTRYGYTFGSGTRLTVV.

The V call is TRBV6-2 or TRBV6-3, the J call TRBJ1-5; possibly TRBD1 for D (6 bases). The V gene lost 7 bases and the J gene lost 2 bases, with 24 bases spanning the gap. CDR1 is MNHEY and CDR2 is SVGEGT in the germline V gene. The CDR3 has 18 residues. CDR3 coding DNA: TGTGCCAGCACTGACGCCGGGTGGACAGTATCTGGCAATCAGCCCCAGCATTTT. It is translated as CASTDAGWTVSGNQPQHF.

This clonotype has a count of ten or more. The V and J genes are TRBV7-9 and TRBJ1-2, with no clear D. Germline CDR1 is SEHNR and CDR2 is FQNEAQ (reference sequence). The length of the CDR3 is 13 residues. The ends were cut back, 1 base at V and 4 bases at J, with 7 bases in the middle. DNA for the CDR3: TGTGCCAGCAGCTTAGACAGTTTCTATGGCTACACCTTC. The encoded protein is CASSLDSFYGYTF.

The J gene is TRBJ1-6, the V gene TRBV6-1, with 7 nucleotides matching TRBD1. Germline CDR1 is MNHNS and CDR2 is SASEGT. This CDR3 has 15 residues. With 5 bases clipped from V and 6 bases from J, the junction kept 7 bases outside the gene matches. CDR3 sequence reads: CASSPRDRSNSPLHF. The CDR3, as DNA: TGTGCCAGCAGTCCCCGGGACAGAAGTAATTCACCCCTCCACTTT.

This clonotype came up a few times. J is TRBJ2-2 and V is TRBV7-2, with D hard to call. Germline assignment: CDR1 SGHTA and CDR2 FQGNSA. This CDR3 comprises 15 residues. The V end lost 2 bases, the J end lost 2 bases, and 9 bases lay between the germline ends. The chain's CDR3 is CASSLKVSNTGELFF. In DNA, the CDR3 is TGTGCCAGCAGCTTAAAGGTGTCCAACACCGGGGAGCTGTTTTTT.

This clonotype has a count of ten or more. The chain recombines TRBV29-1 with TRBJ1-3; no definite D call. The CDR3 runs 16 residues. In germline, CDR1 is SQVTM, CDR2 ANQGSEA. Trimming left V 1 base short and J 3 bases short, with 16 bases between. The CDR3 loop reads CSVEGEWGRDGNTIYF. CDR3 coding DNA: TGCAGCGTTGAAGGTGAATGGGGAAGAGATGGAAACACCATATATTTT.

This chain connects TRBV7-2 to TRBJ1-3; D call uncertain. Per germline, CDR1 SGHTA and CDR2 FQGNSA. V lost 1 base to trimming and J lost 4 bases, with 11 bases between them. The length of the CDR3 is 15 residues. CDR3: CASSLVRAPGNTIYF. DNA of the CDR3: TGTGCCAGCAGCTTAGTGAGGGCGCCGGGAAACACCATATATTTT.

This clonotype was seen a handful of times. The J gene is TRBJ2-7, the V gene TRBV2; D is undetermined. CDR1 and CDR2 (germline): SNHLY, FYNNEI. V was pared by 4 bases and J by 4 bases, with 14 bases between. CDR3 length: 14 residues. The DNA for the CDR3 is TGTGCCAGCAGTGCACAGACTCCCCCGTACGAGCAGTACTTC. It is translated as CASSAQTPPYEQYF.